One sample yielded the 7 T cell receptor beta chains listed below, sequenced in a study of vaccination effects on CD4 cells after COVID-19. Viral peptide pools were used in the ViraFEST assay to expand antigen-specific CD4+ T cells, and sequencing came afterward. Investigators separated out CD4+ T cells once 9 to 11 days of culture had passed. Every participant took two doses of the BNT162b2 or mRNA-1273 vaccine. Only in-frame clones appear in the TCRdb table, and some are missing; sequencing was by immunoSEQ multiplex PCR. The table records 27,000 or so clones, 83% of them present only once. Antigen specificity for these receptors is unknown. Sequences were derived from CD4+ T cells from PBMCs cultured with HCoV-NL63 spike peptides, sampled after COVID-19 vaccination. Receptors were obtained from a human donor who received a COVID-19 vaccine. Some clones in this sample may be carry-over from other donors' samples.

This clone was detected a few times. This chain links TRBV19 with TRBJ2-3; 10 bases agree with TRBD1. V shed 7 bases and J 8 bases; nucleotides not matched to a gene: 12. The germline CDR1 and CDR2 sequences are LNHDA and SQIVND (reference sequence). This CDR3 has 15 amino acids. The CDR3 region has the DNA TGTGCCAGTATGGGTGTGAGGACAGGGGGTGGTACGCAGTATTTT. This sequence encodes CASMGVRTGGGTQYF.

The gene calls are TRBV24-1 and TRBJ1-5, with D tentatively TRBD1 (5 bases). The germline CDR1 and CDR2 sequences are KGHDR and SFDVKD. Trimming shortened V by 2 bases and J by 6 bases, and 16 bases separated the two germline ends. The CDR3 is 16 residues long. DNA of the CDR3: TGTGCCACCAGTGATTCTCGTGGGGGGGGTTCTCAGCCCCAGCATTTT. Its protein is CATSDSRGGGSQPQHF.

The chain combines TRBV7-2 with TRBJ1-1; D unclear. Deletions cut 2 bases from V and 1 base from J, with 14 bases between. This CDR3 is 16 amino acids long. Germline-derived CDR1 and CDR2 are SGHTA and FQGNSA. The CDR3 here is CASSLLHRVGNTEAFF. The CDR3 DNA reads TGTGCCAGCAGCTTATTGCATAGGGTCGGGAACACTGAAGCTTTCTTT.

The chain couples TRBV18 to TRBJ2-1, with 7 bases aligning to TRBD2. The CDR3 has 15 amino acids. After removal of 6 bases from V and 4 bases from J, the junction contained 9 bases not matched to a gene. Germline V lookup: CDR1 KGHSH, CDR2 LQKENI. The CDR3 nucleotides are TGTGCCAGCTCTTCTAATCTAGCGGAGTACAATGAGCAGTTCTTC. This gives the protein CASSSNLAEYNEQFF.

This chain connects TRBV5-1 to TRBJ2-1; D might be TRBD1 (5 bases). V lost 0 bases and J 9 bases, leaving 16 bases between the germline ends. The germline CDR1 and CDR2 sequences are SGHRS and YFSETQ. The CDR3 length is 15 residues. The chain's CDR3 is CASSLADNQVREQFF. The CDR3 region has the DNA TGCGCCAGCAGCTTGGCGGACAACCAGGTCCGTGAGCAGTTCTTC.

This chain uses TRBV4-1 with TRBJ2-2, with 10 bases aligning to TRBD2. The junction had 7 bases not matched to a gene; V was cut back by 4 bases and J by 2 bases. The CDR3 consists of 17 residues. Germline V gene data show CDR1 as MGHRA and CDR2 as YSYEKL. CDR3 sequence: CASSRSGGHINTGELFF. For the CDR3, the DNA is TGCGCCAGCAGCCGTAGCGGGGGGCATATAAACACCGGGGAGCTGTTTTTT.

This chain uses TRBV28 with TRBJ2-1; D perhaps matches TRBD2 (5 bases). V was clipped by 6 bases and J by 7 bases, with 10 bases between them. CDR3 length: 12 residues. Germline V gives CDR1 MDHEN, CDR2 SYDVKM. DNA for the CDR3: TGTGCCAGCAGAACGGGGTCGAATGAGCAGTTCTTC. Its protein product is CASRTGSNEQFF.